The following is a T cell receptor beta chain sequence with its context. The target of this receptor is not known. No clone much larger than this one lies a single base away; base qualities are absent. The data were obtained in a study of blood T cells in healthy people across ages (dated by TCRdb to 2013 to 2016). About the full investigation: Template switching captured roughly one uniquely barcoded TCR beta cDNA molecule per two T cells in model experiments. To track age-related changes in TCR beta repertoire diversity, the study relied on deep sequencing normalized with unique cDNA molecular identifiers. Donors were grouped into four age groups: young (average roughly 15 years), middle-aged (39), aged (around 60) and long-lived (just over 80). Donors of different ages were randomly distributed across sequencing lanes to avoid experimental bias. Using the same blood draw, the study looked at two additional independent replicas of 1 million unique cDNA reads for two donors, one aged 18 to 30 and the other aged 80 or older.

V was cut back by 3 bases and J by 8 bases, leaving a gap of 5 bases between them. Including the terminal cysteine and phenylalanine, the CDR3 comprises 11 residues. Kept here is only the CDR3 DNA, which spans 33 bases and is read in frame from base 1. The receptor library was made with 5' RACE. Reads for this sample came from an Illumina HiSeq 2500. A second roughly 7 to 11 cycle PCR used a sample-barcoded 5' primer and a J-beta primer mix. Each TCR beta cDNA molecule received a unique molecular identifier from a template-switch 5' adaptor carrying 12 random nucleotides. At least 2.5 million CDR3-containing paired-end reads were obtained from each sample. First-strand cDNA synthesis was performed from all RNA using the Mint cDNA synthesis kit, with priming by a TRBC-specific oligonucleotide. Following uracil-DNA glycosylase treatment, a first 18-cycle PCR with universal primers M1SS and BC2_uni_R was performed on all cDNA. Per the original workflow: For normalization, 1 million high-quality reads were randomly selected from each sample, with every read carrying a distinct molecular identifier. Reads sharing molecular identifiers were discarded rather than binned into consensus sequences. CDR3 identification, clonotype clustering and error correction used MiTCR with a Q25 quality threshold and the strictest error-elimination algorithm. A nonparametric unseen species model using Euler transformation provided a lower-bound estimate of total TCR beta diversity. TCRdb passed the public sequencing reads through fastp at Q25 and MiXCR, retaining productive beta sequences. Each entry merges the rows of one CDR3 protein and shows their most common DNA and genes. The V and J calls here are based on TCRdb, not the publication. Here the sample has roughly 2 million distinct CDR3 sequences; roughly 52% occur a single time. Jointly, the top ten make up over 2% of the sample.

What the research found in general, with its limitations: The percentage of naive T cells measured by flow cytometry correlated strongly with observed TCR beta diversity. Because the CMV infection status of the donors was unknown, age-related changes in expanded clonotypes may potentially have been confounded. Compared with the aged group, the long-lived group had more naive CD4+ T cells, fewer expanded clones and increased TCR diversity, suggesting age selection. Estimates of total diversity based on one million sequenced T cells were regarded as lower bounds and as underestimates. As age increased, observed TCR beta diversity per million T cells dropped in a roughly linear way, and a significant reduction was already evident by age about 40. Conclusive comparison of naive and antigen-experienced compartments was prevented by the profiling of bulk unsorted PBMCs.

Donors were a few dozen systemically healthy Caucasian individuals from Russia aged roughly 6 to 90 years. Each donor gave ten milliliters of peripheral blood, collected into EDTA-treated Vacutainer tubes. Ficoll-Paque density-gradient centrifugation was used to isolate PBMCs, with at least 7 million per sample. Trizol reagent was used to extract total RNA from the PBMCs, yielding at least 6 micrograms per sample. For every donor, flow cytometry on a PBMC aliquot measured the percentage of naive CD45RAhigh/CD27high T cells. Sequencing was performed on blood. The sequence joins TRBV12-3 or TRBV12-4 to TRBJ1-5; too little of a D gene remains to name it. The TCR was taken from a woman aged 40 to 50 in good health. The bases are TGTGCCAGCAGTTTGGCTGAGCCCCAGCATTTT. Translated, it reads CASSLAEPQHF.